One sample yielded the 2 T cell receptor beta chains listed below, sequenced in a study of persistence of HIV-infected CD4 T cells. The libraries were made with immunoSEQ version 4 in survey mode. Only in-frame clones appear in the TCRdb table, and some are missing; sequencing was by immunoSEQ multiplex PCR. Here the sample spans some 41,000 clones, 87% being singletons. Anti-CD3/anti-CD28 beads served as a nonspecific positive control stimulus. Responding CD4+ T cells were sorted by upregulation of both CD40 ligand and CD69. These receptors' targets are unknown. The specimen comprised CD4+ T cells sorted from PBMCs after approximately 20-hour stimulation, sampled from a patient who received antiretroviral therapy. The receptors were sampled from an adult man with HIV who was CMV-seropositive.

V gene TRBV4-1 combines with J gene TRBJ1-2, with D unclear. CDR1 MGHRA and CDR2 YSYEKL come from the germline V gene. V was trimmed by 1 base and J by 10 bases, leaving 13 bases between them. This CDR3 spans 13 amino acids. The CDR3 here is CASSQGYLSYYTF. CDR3 sequence (DNA): TGCGCCAGCAGCCAAGGGTATCTCAGTTACTACACCTTC.

The chain carries TRBV24-1 and TRBJ2-5, with D possibly being TRBD1 or TRBD2 (6 bases each). The V gene lost 5 bases and the J gene lost 5 bases, with 23 bases spanning the gap. The CDR3 has 17 residues. The germline V gene has CDR1 KGHDR and CDR2 SFDVKD. CDR3 amino acids: CATSVYRRVRTVETQYF. The CDR3 DNA is TGTGCCACCAGTGTCTACCGGAGGGTGAGGACAGTCGAGACCCAGTACTTC.